A selection of T cell receptor beta chains follows, all from one sample in a study of T cell repertoires in cytomegalovirus infection. MiXCR, run by TCRdb on the reads, gives a single entry per CDR3 protein. This sample has 350,000 to 550,000 distinct CDR3 sequences; roughly 31% occur once, and the top ten carry roughly an eighth. The sequencing input was PBMCs. These receptors were taken from a human donor in good health (CMV status not recorded). Some clones in this sample may be carry-over from other donors' samples. Both conserved end residues are part of each CDR3. Fields, in order: J gene, clone size, V gene, D gene, CDR3 protein, CDR3 DNA. D genes are given only for firm matches. Size values are once, few and many counts, or a class for expanded clones, and some rows have none.

j_call: TRBJ2-1; clone_size: -; v_call: TRBV6-9; d_call: TRBD2; cdr3_aa: CASSFEQTSGGQNEQLF; cdr3_nt: TGTGCCAGCAGTTTTGAGCAGACTAGCGGGGGGCAGAATGAGCAGTTATTC
j_call: TRBJ1-1; clone_size: -; v_call: TRBV9; d_call: -; cdr3_aa: CASSIRQSDTEAFF; cdr3_nt: TGTGCCAGCAGCATCCGACAGTCTGATACTGAAGCTTTCTTT
j_call: TRBJ2-1; clone_size: -; v_call: TRBV6-1; d_call: TRBD2; cdr3_aa: CAGKAGASYNEQFF; cdr3_nt: TGTGCCGGGAAAGCGGGGGCGTCCTACAATGAGCAGTTCTTC
j_call: TRBJ1-5; clone_size: few; v_call: TRBV24-1; d_call: -; cdr3_aa: CATSAGINQPQHF; cdr3_nt: TGTGCCACCAGTGCCGGGATCAATCAGCCCCAGCATTTT
j_call: TRBJ2-7; clone_size: many; v_call: TRBV7-8; d_call: TRBD2; cdr3_aa: CASSLLTRLAGGIHEQYF; cdr3_nt: TGTGCCAGCAGCTTATTGACAAGACTAGCGGGGGGCATCCACGAGCAGTACTTC
j_call: TRBJ1-5; clone_size: few; v_call: TRBV19; d_call: TRBD1; cdr3_aa: CASENRGNQPQHF; cdr3_nt: TGTGCCAGTGAGAACAGGGGAAATCAGCCCCAGCATTTT
j_call: TRBJ2-7; clone_size: -; v_call: TRBV5-6; d_call: TRBD1; cdr3_aa: CASSWDSVLAYEQYF; cdr3_nt: TGTGCCAGCAGCTGGGACAGCGTCTTGGCCTACGAGCAGTACTTC
j_call: TRBJ2-1; clone_size: -; v_call: TRBV4-1; d_call: TRBD2; cdr3_aa: CASSQHSAGGDNEQFF; cdr3_nt: TGCGCCAGCAGCCAACACTCAGCGGGGGGGGACAATGAGCAGTTCTTC
j_call: TRBJ2-3; clone_size: -; v_call: TRBV7-2; d_call: -; cdr3_aa: CASSGGADTPYF; cdr3_nt: TGTGCCAGCAGCGGGGGGGCAGATACGCCTTACTTT
j_call: TRBJ1-2; clone_size: -; v_call: TRBV7-2; d_call: -; cdr3_aa: CASSLAQGGKNYGSTF; cdr3_nt: TGTGCAAGCAGCTTAGCGCAGGGAGGGAAGAACTATGGCTCCACCTTC
j_call: TRBJ2-7; clone_size: -; v_call: TRBV12-3/TRBV12-4; d_call: TRBD2; cdr3_aa: CASSHPRGGFYEQYF; cdr3_nt: TGTGCCAGCAGTCACCCACGCGGGGGGTTCTACGAGCAGTACTTC
j_call: TRBJ1-4; clone_size: -; v_call: TRBV27; d_call: -; cdr3_aa: CASSLSTVPEKLFF; cdr3_nt: TGTGCCAGCAGTTTATCGACAGTACCTGAAAAACTGTTTTTT
j_call: TRBJ2-1; clone_size: few; v_call: TRBV6-6; d_call: TRBD2; cdr3_aa: CASRESSGGEQFF; cdr3_nt: TGTGCCAGCAGGGAATCTAGCGGAGGTGAGCAGTTCTTC
j_call: TRBJ1-2; clone_size: -; v_call: TRBV20-1; d_call: TRBD1; cdr3_aa: CSARDRGRNGYTF; cdr3_nt: TGCAGTGCTAGAGACAGGGGGCGAAATGGCTACACCTTC
j_call: TRBJ1-5; clone_size: few; v_call: TRBV24-1; d_call: TRBD1; cdr3_aa: CATSDNTGGSNQPQHF; cdr3_nt: TGTGCCACCAGTGACAACACAGGGGGGAGCAATCAGCCCCAGCATTTT
j_call: TRBJ1-4; clone_size: many; v_call: TRBV12-3/TRBV12-4; d_call: TRBD1; cdr3_aa: CASSSLGDRGYEKLFF; cdr3_nt: TGTGCCAGCAGTTCCCTGGGGGACAGGGGTTATGAAAAACTGTTTTTT
j_call: TRBJ2-3; clone_size: -; v_call: TRBV7-2; d_call: -; cdr3_aa: CASSLALPGTPLLTATPYF; cdr3_nt: TGTGCAAGCAGCTTAGCACTACCCGGGACTCCCTTGCTCACCGCTACGCCTTATTTT
j_call: TRBJ1-3; clone_size: -; v_call: TRBV5-4; d_call: -; cdr3_aa: CASSHWGNRDTIYF; cdr3_nt: TGTGCCAGCAGCCATTGGGGGAATCGCGACACCATATATTTT
j_call: TRBJ2-1; clone_size: few; v_call: TRBV5-4; d_call: -; cdr3_aa: CASSLDRGGSYNEQFF; cdr3_nt: TGTGCCAGCAGCTTGGACAGGGGGGGCTCCTACAATGAGCAGTTCTTC
j_call: TRBJ1-2; clone_size: many; v_call: TRBV6-6; d_call: -; cdr3_aa: CASRDPGGSTNYGYTF; cdr3_nt: TGTGCCAGCAGAGACCCCGGAGGCAGTACTAACTATGGCTACACCTTC
j_call: TRBJ2-7; clone_size: -; v_call: TRBV5-1; d_call: -; cdr3_aa: CASSLEYRSYEQYF; cdr3_nt: TGCGCCAGCAGCTTGGAATACCGCTCCTACGAGCAGTACTTC
j_call: TRBJ2-1; clone_size: few; v_call: TRBV29-1; d_call: TRBD2; cdr3_aa: CSVTGGSSYNEQFF; cdr3_nt: TGCAGCGTGACGGGGGGGAGCTCCTACAATGAGCAGTTCTTC
j_call: TRBJ1-5; clone_size: -; v_call: TRBV20-1; d_call: -; cdr3_aa: CSAFLRGGKINSNQPQHF; cdr3_nt: TGCAGTGCTTTTCTGAGGGGGGGCAAAATTAATAGCAATCAGCCCCAGCATTTT
j_call: TRBJ2-2; clone_size: few; v_call: TRBV20-1; d_call: -; cdr3_aa: CSASISAATNTGELFF; cdr3_nt: TGCAGTGCCAGCATTTCGGCCGCGACGAACACCGGGGAGCTGTTTTTT
j_call: TRBJ1-2; clone_size: -; v_call: TRBV15; d_call: -; cdr3_aa: CATSRANSYGYTF; cdr3_nt: TGTGCCACCAGCAGAGCTAATAGTTATGGCTACACCTTC
j_call: TRBJ2-7; clone_size: few; v_call: TRBV12-3/TRBV12-4; d_call: -; cdr3_aa: CASRRQGGNEQYF; cdr3_nt: TGTGCCAGCAGACGCCAGGGGGGCAACGAGCAGTACTTC
j_call: TRBJ1-4; clone_size: -; v_call: TRBV11-2; d_call: -; cdr3_aa: CASCPGLANEKLFF; cdr3_nt: TGTGCCAGCTGCCCCGGGCTGGCTAATGAAAAACTGTTTTTT
j_call: TRBJ2-5; clone_size: few; v_call: TRBV25-1; d_call: -; cdr3_aa: CASSELHETQYF; cdr3_nt: TGTGCCAGCAGTGAACTGCACGAGACCCAGTACTTC
j_call: TRBJ2-5; clone_size: -; v_call: TRBV29-1; d_call: -; cdr3_aa: CSVVPRGARETQYF; cdr3_nt: TGCAGCGTTGTTCCTAGGGGGGCAAGAGAGACCCAGTACTTC
j_call: TRBJ2-1; clone_size: many; v_call: TRBV5-4; d_call: -; cdr3_aa: CASSHDARSNEQFF; cdr3_nt: TGTGCCAGCAGCCATGACGCACGGTCGAATGAGCAGTTCTTC
j_call: TRBJ2-7; clone_size: -; v_call: TRBV28; d_call: -; cdr3_aa: CASSPPGTLPYF; cdr3_nt: TGTGCCAGCAGTCCCCCCGGGACCCTACCGTACTTC
j_call: TRBJ2-1; clone_size: few; v_call: TRBV7-3; d_call: -; cdr3_aa: CASSWRQVGEQFF; cdr3_nt: TGTGCCAGCAGCTGGAGACAGGTTGGTGAGCAGTTCTTC
j_call: TRBJ1-2; clone_size: -; v_call: TRBV12-3/TRBV12-4; d_call: TRBD1; cdr3_aa: CASSVDRGLGGYTF; cdr3_nt: TGTGCCAGCAGTGTGGACAGGGGGCTGGGGGGCTACACCTTC
j_call: TRBJ2-5; clone_size: -; v_call: TRBV12-3/TRBV12-4; d_call: -; cdr3_aa: CASTPRAAQETQYF; cdr3_nt: TGTGCCAGCACTCCGAGGGCAGCCCAAGAGACCCAGTACTTC
j_call: TRBJ2-1; clone_size: -; v_call: TRBV27; d_call: -; cdr3_aa: CASKPGGTNNEQFF; cdr3_nt: TGTGCCAGCAAACCTGGGGGGACAAACAATGAGCAGTTCTTC
j_call: TRBJ1-6; clone_size: -; v_call: TRBV4-1; d_call: -; cdr3_aa: CASSPGGQNNSPLHF; cdr3_nt: TGCGCCAGCAGCCCCGGAGGACAGAATAATTCACCCCTCCACTTT
j_call: TRBJ1-6; clone_size: many; v_call: TRBV15; d_call: TRBD1; cdr3_aa: CATGQGSYNSPLHF; cdr3_nt: TGTGCCACCGGACAGGGCTCCTATAATTCACCCCTCCACTTT
j_call: TRBJ2-7; clone_size: -; v_call: TRBV6-6; d_call: TRBD2; cdr3_aa: CASSGLAGVEEQYF; cdr3_nt: TGTGCCAGCAGCGGACTAGCGGGGGTAGAGGAGCAGTACTTC
j_call: TRBJ2-1; clone_size: few; v_call: TRBV29-1; d_call: -; cdr3_aa: CSVVWVGDSYNEQFF; cdr3_nt: TGCAGCGTTGTATGGGTGGGGGACTCCTACAATGAGCAGTTCTTC
j_call: TRBJ2-6; clone_size: -; v_call: TRBV7-8; d_call: -; cdr3_aa: CASSLQGILSGANVLTF; cdr3_nt: TGTGCCAGCAGCTTACAGGGGATACTCTCTGGGGCCAACGTCCTGACTTTC
j_call: TRBJ2-1; clone_size: -; v_call: TRBV29-1; d_call: -; cdr3_aa: CSVSRLVDVDNEPFF; cdr3_nt: TGCAGCGTGTCACGGTTGGTGGACGTTGACAATGAGCCGTTCTTC
j_call: TRBJ2-7; clone_size: -; v_call: TRBV12-3/TRBV12-4; d_call: TRBD1; cdr3_aa: CASSLADRGLYEQYF; cdr3_nt: TGTGCCAGCAGTTTGGCGGACAGGGGCTTGTACGAGCAGTACTTC
j_call: TRBJ2-7; clone_size: few; v_call: TRBV5-6; d_call: -; cdr3_aa: CASSAAGRARAYEQYF; cdr3_nt: TGTGCCAGCAGCGCGGCCGGGCGGGCCAGAGCCTACGAGCAGTACTTC
j_call: TRBJ2-2; clone_size: -; v_call: TRBV7-7; d_call: TRBD2; cdr3_aa: CASSLEALTSGPGELFF; cdr3_nt: TGTGCTAGCAGCTTAGAAGCGCTTACTAGCGGCCCCGGGGAGCTGTTTTTT
j_call: TRBJ1-2; clone_size: -; v_call: TRBV28; d_call: TRBD1; cdr3_aa: CASSLEDRNAGYTF; cdr3_nt: TGTGCCAGCAGTTTAGAGGACAGGAATGCGGGCTACACCTTC
j_call: TRBJ2-1; clone_size: -; v_call: TRBV4-1; d_call: -; cdr3_aa: CSSSQGIDEQFF; cdr3_nt: TGCTCCAGCAGCCAAGGAATAGATGAGCAGTTCTTC
j_call: TRBJ2-3; clone_size: -; v_call: TRBV2; d_call: -; cdr3_aa: CASSDITDTQYF; cdr3_nt: TGTGCCAGCAGTGATATCACAGATACGCAGTATTTT
j_call: TRBJ2-1; clone_size: -; v_call: TRBV7-9; d_call: TRBD1; cdr3_aa: CASSPRDRVENEQFF; cdr3_nt: TGTGCCAGCAGCCCGCGGGACAGGGTAGAGAATGAGCAGTTCTTC
j_call: TRBJ2-7; clone_size: -; v_call: TRBV6-5; d_call: TRBD1; cdr3_aa: CASSFYRGSEQYF; cdr3_nt: TGTGCCAGCAGCTTCTACAGGGGAAGCGAGCAGTACTTC
j_call: TRBJ1-2; clone_size: -; v_call: TRBV4-3; d_call: -; cdr3_aa: CASSQEVSLSRGPNYGYTF; cdr3_nt: TGCGCCAGCAGCCAAGAGGTATCCCTATCCCGGGGGCCTAACTATGGCTACACCTTC
j_call: TRBJ2-1; clone_size: few; v_call: TRBV4-1; d_call: -; cdr3_aa: CASSQVSDVDEQFF; cdr3_nt: TGCGCCAGCAGCCAAGTTTCCGATGTGGATGAGCAGTTCTTC
j_call: TRBJ1-1; clone_size: -; v_call: TRBV7-6; d_call: -; cdr3_aa: CASSGPQGAEAFF; cdr3_nt: TGTGCCAGCAGCGGGCCCCAAGGAGCTGAAGCTTTCTTT
j_call: TRBJ1-2; clone_size: few; v_call: TRBV7-8; d_call: TRBD1; cdr3_aa: CASSLGRTGTEFGYTF; cdr3_nt: TGTGCCAGCAGCTTAGGCAGGACCGGGACAGAGTTTGGCTACACCTTC
j_call: TRBJ1-1; clone_size: few; v_call: TRBV29-1; d_call: -; cdr3_aa: CSVFRGAEAFF; cdr3_nt: TGCAGCGTTTTTCGGGGGGCTGAAGCTTTCTTT
j_call: TRBJ2-7; clone_size: -; v_call: TRBV6-6; d_call: TRBD1; cdr3_aa: CASSQERQGTYEQYF; cdr3_nt: TGTGCCAGCAGTCAAGAAAGACAGGGAACCTACGAGCAGTACTTC
j_call: TRBJ2-7; clone_size: -; v_call: TRBV11-2; d_call: TRBD1; cdr3_aa: CASRPRQGTVSYEQYF; cdr3_nt: TGTGCCAGCAGACCACGGCAAGGGACAGTCTCCTACGAGCAGTACTTC
j_call: TRBJ1-5; clone_size: few; v_call: TRBV4-1; d_call: -; cdr3_aa: CASSQGQSYNQPQHF; cdr3_nt: TGCGCCAGCAGCCAAGGACAGAGTTACAATCAGCCCCAGCATTTT